This T cell receptor (beta chain) comes out of a study of blood T cell repertoires in COVID-19. Looking at the study overall: Spain, Italy and the United States supplied samples that represented acute and convalescent COVID-19.

The Seattle patients joined while their infection was active and were tracked longitudinally afterward. There are 15 residues in the CDR3. V gave up 4 bases and J gave up 3 bases, with 15 bases separating them. CDR1 is LGHNA and CDR2 is YSLEER in the germline V gene. As originally analysed: Reference gene primer amplification gave estimated nucleated cell counts. Only in-frame clones appear in the TCRdb table, and some are missing; sequencing was by immunoSEQ multiplex PCR. V and J calls and clone size are those listed in that table; D and trimming were worked out from the DNA. The table records about 200,000 clones, around four fifths of them present only once.

This sequence joins TRBV4-3 and TRBJ1-2, with no clear D. Sequenced input: peripheral blood. The receptor was isolated from a man aged 55 to 70 with COVID-19, enrolled during active disease. CDR3 in DNA: TGCGCCAGCAGCCGTCAAGCGACGGGAGACTATGGCTACACCTTC. Translation: CASSRQATGDYGYTF.